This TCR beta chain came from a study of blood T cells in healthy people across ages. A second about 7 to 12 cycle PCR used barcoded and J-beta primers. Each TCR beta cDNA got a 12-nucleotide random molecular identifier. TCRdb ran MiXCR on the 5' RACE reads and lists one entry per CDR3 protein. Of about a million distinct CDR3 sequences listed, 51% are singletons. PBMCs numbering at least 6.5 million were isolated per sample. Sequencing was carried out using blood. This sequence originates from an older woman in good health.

CDR3 nucleotides: TGTGCCAGTAGCAAAGAACAGGCCTATGGCTACACCTTC. Translation: CASSKEQAYGYTF. The chain employs TRBV19 and TRBJ1-2; a possible D gene is TRBD1 (5 bases). V was trimmed by 6 bases and J by 4 bases, leaving 12 bases between them. The germline V gene encodes CDR1 LNHDA and CDR2 SQIVND (reference sequence). The CDR3 sequence is 13 residues long.